The 19 T cell receptor beta chains reported below all come from one sample, sequenced in a study of cytomegalovirus exposure and HLA in healthy donors (dated by TCRdb to about 2017). Receptors were amplified or captured by the immunoSEQ multiplex PCR assay. The multiplex PCR relied on a mix of 60 forward primers for TCR Vbeta segments and 13 reverse primers for TCR Jbeta segments. TCRdb carries this immuneACCESS record with in-frame sequences only. Its versions omit some clonotypes, under half of them owing to an unresolved V gene in the studies checked, with the rest unexplained. The sample contains fewer than 250,000 clones, around 76% of them found a single time. In total, the top ten clones hold 6% of the sample. The sequencing input was PBMCs. These TCRs come from a middle-aged man in good health and CMV-seropositive.

This clone was seen a handful of times. This chain links TRBV28 with TRBJ1-2; 9 bases are a match to TRBD1. The CDR3 is 14 amino acids. The J segment lost 3 bases and the V segment lost 6 bases, leaving 5 bases of the junction unmatched. In germline, CDR1 is MDHEN, CDR2 SYDVKM. CDR3 sequence reads: CASRNTGGDYGYTF. The DNA of the CDR3 is TGTGCCAGCAGGAACACAGGGGGCGACTATGGCTACACCTTC.

The chain is built from TRBV18 and TRBJ2-2, with D perhaps matching TRBD1 or TRBD2 (7 bases each). The CDR3 has 16 residues. CDR1 is KGHSH and CDR2 is LQKENI in the germline V gene. V was clipped by 6 bases and J by 0 bases, with 14 bases between them. DNA of the CDR3: TGTGCCAGCTCCCCAGGGGGAGGGACGAACACCGGGGAGCTGTTTTTT. This translates into CASSPGGGTNTGELFF.

The V call is TRBV13, the J call TRBJ2-6, with D tentatively TRBD1 (5 bases). V was cut by 4 bases and J by 0 bases, with 13 bases left in between. The CDR3 contains 17 residues. Germline lookup yields CDR1 PRHDT and CDR2 FYEKMQ (reference sequence). The CDR3 DNA reads TGTGCCAGCAGCTCCATGACAGCGATCTCTGGGGCCAACGTCCTGACTTTC. This translates into CASSSMTAISGANVLTF. Looking up the rest from reference TRBV13 and TRBJ2-6 gives the full variable domain: AAGVIQSPRHLIKEKRETATLKCYPIPRHDTVYWYQQGPGQDPQFLISFYEKMQSDKGSIPDRFSAQQFSDYHSELNMSSLELGDSALYFCASSSMTAISGANVLTFGAGSRLTVL.

The chain recombines TRBV7-9 with TRBJ2-5, with TRBD1 matching 7 bases. The DNA matches TRBJ2-7 better at its end, which makes the J call doubtful. CDR3 size: 14 residues. Germline V gene sequence: CDR1 SEHNR, CDR2 FQNEAQ (reference sequence). The CDR3 DNA reads TGTGCCAGCAGGTCGTGGGACAGCTCCTACGAGCAGTACTTC. This sequence encodes CASRSWDSSYEQYF.

This chain uses TRBV18 with TRBJ2-1, with TRBD1 identical over 12 bases. This CDR3 region has 16 residues. With V trimmed by 6 bases and J by 7 bases, 10 bases remained unmatched. Germline CDR1 and CDR2: KGHSH and LQKENI. The CDR3: CASSPQGTGGTNEQFF. CDR3 coding DNA: TGTGCCAGCTCCCCTCAGGGGACAGGGGGCACGAATGAGCAGTTCTTC.

The CDR3 sequence: CASSFRTGGFNTEAFF. The CDR3 DNA sequence: TGTGCCAGCAGCTTTCGGACAGGGGGATTTAACACTGAAGCTTTCTTT. V usage is TRBV5-6 and J usage is TRBJ1-1; TRBD1 aligns across 10 bases. Germline CDR1 reads SGHDT; CDR2 reads YYEEEE. This CDR3 region has 16 residues. After removal of 2 bases from V and 2 bases from J, the junction contained 6 bases not matched to a gene.

The gene calls are TRBV6-5 and TRBJ1-1; 9 bases align to TRBD1. Trimming cost V 2 bases and J 7 bases; bases outside gene matches: 5. Germline CDR1 MNHEY, CDR2 SVGAGI. The length of the CDR3 is 14 residues. The CDR3 DNA reads TGTGCCAGCAGTTACGAAGGGACAGGGAATGAAGCTTTCTTT. Translation gives CASSYEGTGNEAFF.

This sequence joins TRBV14 and TRBJ1-1; 9 bases align to TRBD1. The CDR3 has 17 residues. CDR1 SGHDN and CDR2 FVKESK come from the germline V gene. V was pared by 4 bases and J by 7 bases, with 16 bases of the junction left unmatched. The CDR3 protein is CASSLDHTGTGKFEAFF. The DNA for the CDR3 is TGTGCCAGCAGCCTAGATCATACCGGGACAGGGAAGTTTGAAGCTTTCTTT.

On this clone itself: The sample has other DNA sequences that encode this CDR3 too. The gene calls are TRBV27 and TRBJ2-7; tentatively, D is TRBD1 (6 bases). This CDR3 comprises 13 residues. The V gene's germline CDR1 is MNHEY and CDR2 SMNVEV (reference sequence). V lost 5 bases and J lost 3, with 11 bases in between. The CDR3 sequence is CASSLGQNYEQYF. The CDR3 nucleotides read TGTGCCAGCAGTCTCGGACAGAACTACGAGCAGTACTTC.

The chain uses TRBV7-8 and TRBJ2-1; 8 nucleotides line up with TRBD2. V gave up 7 bases and J gave up 3 bases; unmatched junction bases: 8. CDR1 and CDR2 from the germline V gene are SGHVS and FQNEAQ. This CDR3 contains 15 residues. In DNA form, the CDR3 reads TGTGCCAGCACCCAGAATAGCGGGAACTACAATGAGCAGTTCTTC. This sequence encodes CASTQNSGNYNEQFF.

The V and J genes are TRBV5-4 and TRBJ1-4; maybe TRBD1 (5 bases). CDR3 length equals 12 residues. Trimming removed 10 bases from V and 4 bases from J, with 11 bases in between. CDR1 and CDR2 from the germline V gene are SGHNT and YYREEE (reference sequence). Here the CDR3 reads CAVGRGNEKLFF. CDR3 bases: TGTGCCGTAGGGAGGGGTAATGAAAAACTGTTTTTT.

This clone has more than one count but fewer than ten. This chain links TRBV6-5 with TRBJ1-2; possibly TRBD1 for D (6 bases). V was cut by 0 bases and J by 2 bases, with 13 bases left in between. Germline CDR1 reads MNHEY; CDR2 reads SVGAGI. CDR3 length equals 16 residues. The CDR3 here is CASSYSAGVGNYGYTF. CDR3 nucleotides: TGTGCCAGCAGTTACTCTGCAGGGGTGGGCAACTATGGCTACACCTTC.

The V and J genes are TRBV6-5 and TRBJ2-1, with TRBD1 matching over 11 bases. Germline CDR1 MNHEY, CDR2 SVGAGI. CDR3 length: 15 residues. The trim removed 4 bases at V and 7 bases at J, leaving 6 bases unmatched. CDR3: CASSSGTGGWNEQFF. The CDR3 nucleotides are TGTGCCAGCAGTTCCGGGACAGGGGGTTGGAATGAGCAGTTCTTC.

This clone was counted between two and nine times. J is TRBJ2-7 and V is TRBV6-1; the match to TRBD1 covers 9 bases. The CDR3 runs 15 residues. Germline loops: CDR1 MNHNS, CDR2 SASEGT. V was clipped by 4 bases and J by 7 bases; unmatched bases: 11. CDR3 nucleotide sequence: TGTGCCAGCAGTGTGGGACAGGGCGCCGATAAGGAGCAGTACTTC. This codes for CASSVGQGADKEQYF.

V and J are TRBV5-6 and TRBJ1-2, with D perhaps TRBD1 (6 bases). Germline V gene data show CDR1 as SGHDT and CDR2 as YYEEEE. The CDR3 has 14 amino acids. With 5 bases removed from V and 4 bases from J, the gap between germline ends came to 15 bases. The CDR3 nucleotides read TGTGCCAGCAGTCCCGAGAGGACAGCCTATGGCTACACCTTC. It yields the protein CASSPERTAYGYTF.

The V and J genes are TRBV29-1 and TRBJ2-3; 11 bases fit TRBD2. The CDR3 extends over 17 amino acids. After removal of 6 bases from V and 1 base from J, the junction contained 12 bases not matched to a gene. Germline V CDR1 and CDR2: SQVTM, ANQGSEA. The CDR3 bases are TGCAGCGTGGAGGGACTAGCGGATATGGGAGGCACAGATACGCAGTATTTT. This gives the protein CSVEGLADMGGTDTQYF.

The rearrangement joins TRBV4-2 to TRBJ1-3, with D hard to call. V lost 0 bases and J lost 7, with 7 bases in between. Germline V CDR1 and CDR2: LGHNA, YNFKEQ. The CDR3 has 13 residues. CDR3 in DNA: TGTGCCAGCAGCCAAGACCCCGGGAACACCATATATTTT. As protein: CASSQDPGNTIYF.

The chain couples TRBV7-3 to TRBJ2-1, with TRBD2 matching over 8 bases. The junction had 11 bases not matched to a gene; V was cut back by 5 bases and J by 8 bases. The CDR3 has 15 amino acids. CDR1 and CDR2 from the germline V gene are SGHTA and FQGTGA. This CDR3 reads CASSPRDSGIDEQFF. The DNA of the CDR3 is TGTGCCAGCAGCCCACGTGATAGCGGGATAGATGAGCAGTTCTTC.

This clone was observed once. The chain uses TRBV4-1 and TRBJ2-3; maybe TRBD2 (6 bases). This CDR3 region has 14 residues. Germline CDR1 MGHRA, CDR2 YSYEKL. Trimming pared 4 bases from V and 6 bases from J, leaving 14 bases between. This CDR3 reads CASSPGLSPDTQYF. The CDR3 DNA reads as TGCGCCAGCAGCCCGGGACTGTCCCCGGATACGCAGTATTTT.